The TCR beta chain described here comes from a study of blood T cells in healthy people across ages. Study-level results: Shifts in expanded clonotypes may have been confounded by donor CMV status, which was unknown. The recorded TCR beta diversity per million T cells decreased in a roughly linear manner with age. The study found TCR beta diversity correlated strongly with naive T cell percentage.

CDR3 length: 15 amino acids. Germline V lookup: CDR1 LGHDT, CDR2 YNNKEL (reference sequence). V gave up 0 bases and J gave up 5 bases, with 13 bases separating them. The second PCR ran about 6 to 11 cycles with a sample-barcoded 5' primer and J-beta primers. Every molecule of cDNA carried a tag from a template-switch adaptor with 12 random nucleotides. MiXCR, applied by TCRdb to the 5' RACE reads, yields one record per CDR3 protein. Of 800,000 to 900,000 distinct CDR3 sequences listed, around 62% are singletons. In its sample, this clonotype was seen a few times. Its antigen is as yet unknown. This chain links TRBV3-1 with TRBJ1-2, with D maybe TRBD1 (5 bases). Sequencing was carried out using blood. The origin of this receptor is a man in his thirties or forties in good health. The CDR3 coding sequence is TGTGCCAGCAGCCAAGATGAAGGGGAACTTTATGGCTACACCTTC. Translating it yields CASSQDEGELYGYTF.